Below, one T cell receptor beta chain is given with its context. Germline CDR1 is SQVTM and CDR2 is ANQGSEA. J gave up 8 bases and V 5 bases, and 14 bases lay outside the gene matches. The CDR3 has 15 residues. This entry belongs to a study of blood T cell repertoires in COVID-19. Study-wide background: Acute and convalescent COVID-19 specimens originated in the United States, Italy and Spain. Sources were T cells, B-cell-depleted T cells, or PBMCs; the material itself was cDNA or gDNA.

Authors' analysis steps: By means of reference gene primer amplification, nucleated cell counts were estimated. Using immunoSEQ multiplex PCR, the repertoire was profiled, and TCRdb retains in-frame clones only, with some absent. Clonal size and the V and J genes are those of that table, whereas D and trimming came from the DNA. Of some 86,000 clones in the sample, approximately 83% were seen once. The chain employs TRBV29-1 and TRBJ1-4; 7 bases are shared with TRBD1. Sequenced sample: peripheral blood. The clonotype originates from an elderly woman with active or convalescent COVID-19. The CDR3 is CSVKSSGTVGEKLFF. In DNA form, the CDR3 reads TGCAGCGTTAAATCGTCCGGGACAGTCGGCGAAAAACTGTTTTTT.